The 15 T cell receptor beta chains below come from one sample, sequenced in a study of blood T cell repertoires in COVID-19. Repertoires were generated with immunoSEQ multiplex PCR, while TCRdb's copy carries only in-frame clones and drops some. The sample shows roughly 300,000 clones, under 90% of them seen only once. The material sequenced was peripheral blood. These receptors all come from a young woman with COVID-19, enrolled during active disease.

The rearrangement uses TRBV6-5 and TRBJ1-6; D unclear. The CDR3 has 12 amino acids. The germline V and J ends were trimmed by 6 bases and 8 bases, with 8 bases remaining between them. CDR1 is MNHEY, CDR2 SVGAGI, per germline. CDR3 DNA: TGTGCCAGCAGGGTCGGGGATTCACCCCTCCACTTT. Protein sequence: CASRVGDSPLHF.

The J gene is TRBJ1-2, the V gene TRBV6-1, with 7 nucleotides matching TRBD1. Germline V gives CDR1 MNHNS, CDR2 SASEGT. The CDR3 is made up of 14 amino acids. The trim removed 1 base at V and 2 bases at J, leaving 1 base unmatched. In nucleotides, the CDR3 is TGTGCCAGCAGTGAAGGACAGGGAAACTATGGCTACACCTTC. Translating gives CASSEGQGNYGYTF.

This chain links TRBV27 with TRBJ2-1, with TRBD1 identical over 10 bases. J gave up 7 bases and V 10 bases, and 7 bases lay outside the gene matches. In germline, CDR1 is MNHEY, CDR2 SMNVEV (reference sequence). CDR3 length: 13 amino acids. As DNA, the CDR3 is TGTGCCATCATAGACAGGGGGCTGAATGAGCAGTTCTTC. Translating it yields CAIIDRGLNEQFF.

The V and J genes are TRBV28 and TRBJ2-7, with unresolved D. Germline CDR1 reads MDHEN; CDR2 reads SYDVKM. V gave up 3 bases and J gave up 0 bases, with 6 bases separating them. CDR3 length equals 13 residues. The CDR3, as DNA: TGTGCCAGCAGTTTTGGCAGCTCCTACGAGCAGTACGTC. Translation gives CASSFGSSYEQYV.

This chain joins TRBV5-1 and TRBJ1-2; no clear D. CDR3 size: 13 residues. Germline loops: CDR1 SGHRS, CDR2 YFSETQ. V lost 0 bases and J lost 7, with 10 bases in between. This CDR3 is CASSLGTLGGYTF. CDR3 in DNA: TGCGCCAGCAGCTTGGGTACTCTTGGTGGCTACACCTTC.

This chain joins TRBV18 and TRBJ2-7, with D perhaps TRBD1 (5 bases). The germline V gene encodes CDR1 KGHSH and CDR2 LQKENI. Deletions cut 9 bases from V and 3 bases from J, with 18 bases between. The length of the CDR3 is 14 residues. The CDR3 DNA follows: TGTGCCAGTTCCCCTCCCGCCAGGGTCTACGAGCAGTACTTC. Its translation is CASSPPARVYEQYF.

The V call is TRBV5-5, the J call TRBJ2-5, with 12 bases identical to TRBD2. The CDR3 is made up of 17 amino acids. Trimming at V came to 5 bases and at J to 4 bases, leaving 12 bases not matched to a gene. Germline CDR1 reads SGHKS; CDR2 reads YYEKEE (reference sequence). CDR3 residues: CASSQRNPGLAGETQYF. Here the CDR3 DNA reads TGTGCCAGCAGTCAGAGAAATCCGGGACTAGCGGGAGAGACCCAGTACTTC. Combining the CDR3 with reference TRBV5-5 and TRBJ2-5 gives the whole variable domain DAGVTQSPTHLIKTRGQQVTLRCSPISGHKSVSWYQQVLGQGPQFIFQYYEKEERGRGNFPDRFSARQFPNYSSELNVNALLLGDSALYLCASSQRNPGLAGETQYFGPGTRLLVL.

CDR3 coding DNA: TGTGCCAGCGCGGGGGGGCCGGGTACGCAGTATTTT. Its protein product is CASAGGPGTQYF. The chain couples TRBV7-2 to TRBJ2-3, with 9 nucleotides matching TRBD2. This CDR3 has 12 residues. V lost 8 bases, J lost 8 bases, and 5 bases stayed unmatched. The germline V gene has CDR1 SGHTA and CDR2 FQGNSA.

The V and J genes are TRBV18 and TRBJ2-5; a weak D match, TRBD1 (6 bases). V lost 6 bases, J lost 5 bases, and 13 bases lay in between. Germline values: CDR1 KGHSH, CDR2 LQKENI. The CDR3 totals 13 residues. The CDR3 DNA is TGTGCCAGCTCTCCAGACAGGTTTGAGACCCAGTACTTC. It is translated as CASSPDRFETQYF.

V is TRBV28 and J is TRBJ1-4; unclear D gene. Germline-derived CDR1 and CDR2 are MDHEN and SYDVKM. CDR3 length equals 14 residues. Trimming left V 5 bases short and J 8 bases short, with 15 bases between. The CDR3 loop reads CASSRGGVAEKLFF. The DNA of the CDR3 is TGTGCCAGCAGTCGTGGCGGGGTCGCGGAAAAACTGTTTTTT. Combining the CDR3 with reference TRBV28 and TRBJ1-4 gives the whole variable domain DVKVTQSSRYLVKRTGEKVFLECVQDMDHENMFWYRQDPGLGLRLIYFSYDVKMKEKGDIPEGYSVSREKKERFSLILESASTNQTSMYLCASSRGGVAEKLFFGSGTQLSVL.

The count of this clone is one. The gene calls are TRBV30 and TRBJ1-4; D remains ambiguous. Germline CDR1 GTSNPN, CDR2 SVGIG (reference sequence). Trimming stripped 0 bases from V and 3 bases from J, with 8 bases between. CDR3 size: 14 residues. The CDR3 nucleotides are TGTGCCTGGAGTGTACGGGGTTCTAATGAAAAACTGTTTTTT. This sequence encodes CAWSVRGSNEKLFF.

This clone has at least ten counts. The chain has TRBV9 and TRBJ1-3; no clear D gene. The CDR3 is made up of 12 amino acids. The V and J ends lost 0 bases and 6 bases respectively, with 4 bases between them. Looked up from germline, CDR1 is SGDLS and CDR2 is YYNGEE. The CDR3 DNA reads TGTGCCAGCAGCGTAGACTTAAACACCATATATTTT. As protein: CASSVDLNTIYF.

The chain uses TRBV6-6 and TRBJ2-1; D possibly corresponds to TRBD1 (5 bases). Germline CDR1 is MNHNY and CDR2 is SVGAGI (reference sequence). CDR3 length equals 13 residues. Trimming removed 2 bases from V and 5 bases from J, with 7 bases in between. CDR3 nucleotides: TGTGCCAGCAGTTACCCGGACAACAATGAGCAGTTCTTC. This encodes CASSYPDNNEQFF.

V and J are TRBV5-1 and TRBJ1-1; D gene uncertain. This CDR3 is built from 16 residues. Trimming shortened V by 2 bases and J by 2 bases, and 16 bases separated the two germline ends. Looked up from germline, CDR1 is SGHRS and CDR2 is YFSETQ. The CDR3 here is CASSFDEGRTNTEAFF. In DNA form, the CDR3 reads TGCGCCAGCAGCTTTGATGAGGGCAGGACTAACACTGAAGCTTTCTTT.

The rearrangement links TRBV5-4 to TRBJ2-3; D gene unclear. V gave up 3 bases and J gave up 3 bases, with 17 bases separating them. The germline CDR1 and CDR2 sequences are SGHNT and YYREEE (reference sequence). CDR3 length equals 16 residues. The CDR3 bases are TGTGCCAGCAGCTCGCGACTCCTTCTACATACAGATACGCAGTATTTT. Amino acid sequence: CASSSRLLLHTDTQYF. Complete variable domain (other parts from reference TRBV5-4 and TRBJ2-3): ETGVTQSPTHLIKTRGQQVTLRCSSQSGHNTVSWYQQALGQGPQFIFQYYREEENGRGNFPPRFSGLQFPNYSSELNVNALELDDSALYLCASSSRLLLHTDTQYFGPGTRLTVL.